The present entry profiles one T cell receptor (beta chain) with its context. The data are from a study of blood T cell repertoires in COVID-19. Germline CDR1 KGHSH, CDR2 LQKENI. Trimming removed 0 bases from V and 8 bases from J; junction bases left unmatched: 4. CDR3 length equals 15 residues. Methods used by the authors: Amplification from reference gene primers served as the basis for estimated nucleated cell counts. Sequencing was performed with immunoSEQ multiplex PCR; in TCRdb, only in-frame clones are kept and a portion is missing. V and J calls plus clone size are reproduced from that table; the DNA served to infer D and trimming. The sample has about 74,000 clones, roughly 84% seen once.

J is TRBJ2-1 and V is TRBV18, with 10 positions matching TRBD2. This receptor was obtained from a man in his fifties or sixties with active COVID-19. Sequenced material: peripheral blood. CDR3: CASSPPSGGNYEQFF. CDR3 sequence (DNA): TGTGCCAGCTCACCACCTAGCGGGGGGAACTATGAGCAGTTCTTC.